Sequencing of this T cell receptor (beta chain) was carried out in a study of blood T cells in healthy people across ages. Study-level results: Among T cells, TCR beta diversity per million cells dropped roughly linearly as age rose.

With respect to this clonotype: Its antigen is currently unknown.

Germline values: CDR1 SGHKS, CDR2 YYEKEE (reference sequence). After removal of 0 bases from V and 9 bases from J, the junction contained 10 bases not matched to a gene. The CDR3 covers 16 residues. Sample-barcoded 5' priming and a J-beta primer mix drove a second PCR of roughly 6 to 12 cycles. TCRdb re-called the 5' RACE reads through MiXCR, storing one row per CDR3 protein. The sample lists around 1.7 million distinct CDR3 sequences, 28% occurring once. Donors were systemically healthy Caucasian individuals from Russia aged 6 to 90 years. The receptor was isolated from a woman aged 25 to 39 in good health. This chain connects TRBV5-5 to TRBJ2-1; 9 bases are a match to TRBD1. Sequenced input: blood. CDR3 sequence reads: CASSLAKQGAWGEQFF. The CDR3 DNA sequence: TGTGCCAGCAGCTTGGCCAAACAGGGGGCGTGGGGTGAGCAGTTCTTC.